The text below deals with one T cell receptor beta chain. Its antigen is not known. Nominally healthy donors were sampled, though unrecorded immune exposures were likely. The data are from a study of cytomegalovirus exposure and HLA in healthy donors. The J segment lost 1 base and the V segment lost 1 base, leaving 6 bases of the junction unmatched. Germline V lookup: CDR1 SGHTA, CDR2 FQGNSA. This CDR3 is 16 amino acids long. General observations from the study: A reported reduction in N-insertions relative to the roughly 610-donor mean was seen in an Asian-associated ancestry cluster in a later analysis. The study dropped some indistinguishable V segments, TRBV6-2 and TRBV6-3 among them. Researchers reported from a later analysis that most CMV-associated TCR beta chains appeared HLA-restricted.

Primers included in the PCR were 60 Vbeta and 13 Jbeta primers. Profiled with immunoSEQ multiplex PCR; TCRdb holds only in-frame clones, not every one. The table records around 100,000 clones, around 75% of them present only once. The sequenced sample was PBMCs. The chain joins TRBV7-2 to TRBJ2-5; TRBD1 aligns across 7 bases. The sequence derives from a woman in her twenties or thirties in good health and CMV-seronegative. This CDR3 reads CASSLGLQGFQETQYF. CDR3 in DNA: TGTGCCAGCAGCTTAGGTTTACAGGGGTTCCAAGAGACCCAGTACTTC.